This passage covers 14 T cell receptor beta chains from one sample sequenced in a study of cytomegalovirus exposure and HLA in healthy donors. Clones were read by immunoSEQ multiplex PCR, and TCRdb kept only the in-frame ones, dropping some. Altogether a few hundred thousand clones are present, roughly 89% being singletons, with the ten largest covering roughly 0.38%. Sequenced input: PBMCs. The receptors here all came from a woman between 18 and 29 years old in good health and CMV-seronegative.

The V call is TRBV2, the J call TRBJ1-1; 8 nucleotides align to TRBD1. This CDR3 is built from 15 residues. The ends lost 3 bases at V and 2 bases at J; junction bases unmatched: 5. Germline values: CDR1 SNHLY, CDR2 FYNNEI. DNA for the CDR3: TGTGCCAGCAGTGACTCGGACAGGGCTAACACTGAAGCTTTCTTT. Its protein is CASSDSDRANTEAFF.

The chain uses TRBV9 and TRBJ1-2, with D tentatively TRBD1 (6 bases). The CDR3 runs 15 residues. The ends were cut back, 0 bases at V and 4 bases at J, with 13 bases in the middle. Germline V gene data show CDR1 as SGDLS and CDR2 as YYNGEE. CDR3 protein: CASSVDREGGYGYTF. The CDR3 nucleotides read TGTGCCAGCAGCGTAGACAGGGAAGGCGGCTATGGCTACACCTTC. Full variable domain (missing parts from reference TRBV9 and TRBJ1-2): DSGVTQTPKHLITATGQRVTLRCSPRSGDLSVYWYQQSLDQGLQFLIQYYNGEERAKGNILERFSAQQFPDLHSELNLSSLELGDSALYFCASSVDREGGYGYTFGSGTRLTVV.

The V and J genes are TRBV6-5 and TRBJ2-3; D might be TRBD1 (6 bases). The CDR3 contains 15 residues. CDR1 is MNHEY, CDR2 SVGAGI, per germline. Between the trimmed V and J ends, which lost 4 bases and 4 bases, there was a span of 15 bases. CDR3 DNA sequence: TGTGCCAGCAGTTCCCCGGGACAATCGGCAGATACGCAGTATTTT. It yields the protein CASSSPGQSADTQYF.

J is TRBJ1-3 and V is TRBV5-6; D unresolved. The CDR3 extends over 14 amino acids. The ends were cut back, 3 bases at V and 7 bases at J, with 14 bases in the middle. In germline, CDR1 is SGHDT, CDR2 YYEEEE. CDR3 nucleotide sequence: TGTGCCAGCAGCTCAGGCGTATCGTGGAACACCATATATTTT. Protein sequence: CASSSGVSWNTIYF. Using reference TRBV5-6 and TRBJ1-3 for the parts outside the CDR3, the full variable domain is DAGVTQSPTHLIKTRGQQVTLRCSPKSGHDTVSWYQQALGQGPQFIFQYYEEEERQRGNFPDRFSGHQFPNYSSELNVNALLLGDSALYLCASSSGVSWNTIYFGEGSWLTVV.

A few counts support this clone. The genes are TRBV9 and TRBJ1-1; 7 nucleotides agree with TRBD1. CDR1 and CDR2 (germline): SGDLS, YYNGEE. CDR3 size: 15 residues. V dropped 3 bases and J dropped 4; count of bases not matched to a gene: 9. The CDR3 sequence is CASSAQGVKGTEAFF. The DNA of the CDR3 is TGTGCCAGCAGCGCTCAGGGGGTGAAAGGCACTGAAGCTTTCTTT. Based on the CDR3 plus reference TRBV9 and TRBJ1-1, the full variable domain is DSGVTQTPKHLITATGQRVTLRCSPRSGDLSVYWYQQSLDQGLQFLIQYYNGEERAKGNILERFSAQQFPDLHSELNLSSLELGDSALYFCASSAQGVKGTEAFFGQGTRLTVV.

In this sample, this clone turned up once. This sequence joins TRBV2 and TRBJ1-2; D is perhaps TRBD1 (5 bases). CDR1 is SNHLY, CDR2 FYNNEI, per germline. CDR3 length equals 14 residues. V was shortened by 6 bases and J by 8 bases, with 19 bases between the two germline ends. CDR3 loop: CASSPRLQGEGYTF. The CDR3 nucleotides read TGTGCCAGCAGCCCCCGGCTGCAGGGTGAGGGCTACACCTTC.

The CDR3 region has the DNA TGTGCCAGCAGCTCAGGACAGGGACTTTTCTCTGGAAACACCATATATTTT. Translating it yields CASSSGQGLFSGNTIYF. This chain uses TRBV5-8 with TRBJ1-3; 8 bases align to TRBD1. After removal of 3 bases from V and 0 bases from J, the junction contained 8 bases not matched to a gene. The CDR3 has 17 residues. Germline CDR1 and CDR2: SGHTS and YDEGEE.

The chain recombines TRBV28 with TRBJ1-2, with D unresolved. The CDR3 is 15 amino acids. Germline CDR1 is MDHEN and CDR2 is SYDVKM. V lost 2 bases to trimming and J lost 2 bases, with 12 bases between them. This CDR3 is CASSLTQAGNYGYTF. The CDR3 DNA sequence: TGTGCCAGCAGTTTAACCCAGGCCGGCAACTATGGCTACACCTTC.

The chain carries TRBV28 and TRBJ2-5, with 7 bases matching TRBD1. CDR1 MDHEN and CDR2 SYDVKM come from the germline V gene. V lost 5 bases, J lost 7 bases, and 16 bases stayed unmatched. This CDR3 comprises 16 residues. As DNA, the CDR3 is TGTGCCAGCAGTCTGGACCCCGGGACAGTTGGGTGGACCCAGTACTTC. Translation: CASSLDPGTVGWTQYF.

This chain joins TRBV28 and TRBJ1-5; 8 nucleotides match TRBD1. The CDR3 covers 16 residues. Trimming took 5 bases from V and 8 from J; bases not matched to a gene: 14. Per germline, CDR1 MDHEN and CDR2 SYDVKM. CDR3 region: CASSLFPRGQLEPQHF. The CDR3 coding sequence is TGTGCCAGCAGTCTATTCCCCAGGGGGCAATTGGAGCCCCAGCATTTT.

The chain joins TRBV2 to TRBJ1-2; D possibly corresponds to TRBD1 (6 bases). Per the germline V gene, CDR1 is SNHLY and CDR2 is FYNNEI. The ends were cut back, 1 base at V and 5 bases at J, with 14 bases in the middle. This CDR3 is 15 amino acids long. As DNA, the CDR3 is TGTGCCAGCAGTGAAGGGTTTCGGACAGATTATGGCTACACCTTC. Translating it yields CASSEGFRTDYGYTF.

The CDR3 protein is CASSPSVSSGNTIYF. The CDR3 bases are TGTGCCAGCTCACCCTCCGTGAGCTCTGGAAACACCATATATTTT. The chain recombines TRBV18 with TRBJ1-3; D not certain. Trimming left V 3 bases short and J 0 bases short, with 9 bases between. The CDR3 is made up of 15 amino acids. The germline V gene encodes CDR1 KGHSH and CDR2 LQKENI.

The chain links TRBV5-1 to TRBJ1-1, with D possibly TRBD1 on 5 matching bases. V lost 0 bases, J lost 3 bases, and 9 bases lay in between. In germline, CDR1 is SGHRS, CDR2 YFSETQ. The CDR3 consists of 14 residues. In nucleotides, the CDR3 is TGCGCCAGCAGCTTGGGGGGCCTGGACACTGAAGCTTTCTTT. Protein: CASSLGGLDTEAFF.

The gene calls are TRBV4-1 and TRBJ1-5, with D uncertain. V was clipped by 2 bases and J by 4 bases, with 3 bases between them. The CDR3 covers 12 residues. Germline V gene lookup returns CDR1 MGHRA and CDR2 YSYEKL. CDR3 DNA sequence: TGCGCCAGCAGCCAAATAAATCAGCCCCAGCATTTT. It specifies CASSQINQPQHF.